The clone carrying this TCR beta chain occurred a few times. Its antigen remains unidentified. This record belongs to a study of T cell repertoires in cytomegalovirus infection. Findings of the study overall: Accumulated public TCR beta family frequency recognized individuals carrying CMV together with the relevant HLA.

Each CDR3 protein gets one entry after TCRdb re-called the reads with MiXCR. The sample holds about 360,000 distinct CDR3 sequences, about a sixth seen once. The CDR3 loop spans 15 amino acids. Germline CDR1 SGHAT, CDR2 FQNNGV. The V end was cut by 5 bases, the J end by 5 bases, with 18 bases between. The genes are TRBV11-2 and TRBJ1-1; D is possibly TRBD1 (6 bases). The receptor comes from a human donor in good health (CMV status not recorded). Some clones in this sample may be carry-over from other donors' samples. The sequenced material came from PBMCs. DNA for the CDR3: TGTGCCAGCAGCCAACCCCGGCAGGGGTGGACTGAAGCTTTCTTT. As protein: CASSQPRQGWTEAFF.